This T cell receptor (delta chain) was found in a study of gamma-delta chains in newborns, infants, children. In the study overall: Innate gammadelta T cells reportedly expand polyclonally right after birth, driven by microbial exposure, per the title.

TCRdb reanalysed the reads via CATT. The sample consists of about 3,100 delta-chain clones, approximately 50% of them appearing once. The ends lost 4 bases at V and 2 bases at J; junction bases unmatched: 19. The CDR3 is 20 amino acids. Germline loops: CDR1 TSWWSYY, CDR2 QGS. By share, this clone ranks as medium-sized. The rearrangement joins TRDV1 to TRDJ1, with TRDD3 matching over 10 bases. The source is a child who received the measles vaccine. Sequencing used blood. This CDR3 is CALGASYPIVLGDSTDKLIF. The DNA for the CDR3 is TGTGCTCTTGGGGCTTCCTACCCCATCGTACTGGGGGATTCTACCGATAAACTCATCTTT.